What follows are 9 T cell receptor beta chains derived from one specimen sequenced in a study of PD-1 blockade in classical Hodgkin lymphoma. The time point denotes: cycle 4 day 1 (C4D1), after 5 to 7 weeks of nivolumab. Every one of the patients relapsed after autologous stem cell transplantation (brentuximab vedotin exposure was variable). Clones were read by immunoSEQ multiplex PCR, and TCRdb kept only the in-frame ones, dropping some. The table lists about 46,000 clones, roughly 80% of them singletons. The material was peripheral blood mononuclear cells (PBMCs), obtained before the fourth cycle of nivolumab. These receptors originate from a human donor with classical Hodgkin lymphoma.

On this clone itself: Other DNA sequences within the sample encode an identical CDR3. The chain combines TRBV28 with TRBJ2-5, with no clear D. The CDR3 length is 13 residues. Trimming took off 4 bases at V and 2 bases at J, with 8 bases between the two ends. CDR1 is MDHEN, CDR2 SYDVKM, per germline. CDR3 bases: TGTGCCAGCAGTTGGGTTAGTCAAGAGACCCAGTACTTC. Translating gives CASSWVSQETQYF.

The rearrangement links TRBV18 to TRBJ2-1, with unresolved D. CDR1 KGHSH and CDR2 LQKENI come from the germline V gene. The CDR3 has 14 residues. Trimming stripped 6 bases from V and 2 bases from J, with 11 bases between. CDR3 amino acids: CASSLSPAYNEQFF. For the CDR3, the DNA is TGTGCCAGCTCTTTAAGCCCAGCCTACAATGAGCAGTTCTTC. The full variable domain, its missing parts supplied by reference TRBV18 and TRBJ2-1, is NAGVMQNPRHLVRRRGQEARLRCSPMKGHSHVYWYRQLPEEGLKFMVYLQKENIIDESGMPKERFSAEFPKEGPSILRIQQVVRGDSAAYFCASSLSPAYNEQFFGPGTRLTVL.

This clone was recorded once. The chain couples TRBV12-2 to TRBJ2-2; whether TRBD1, the table's D call, matches the DNA was not checked. TRBV12-2 is assigned pseudogene status. CDR3 length: 17 amino acids. CDR3 sequence: CASRLAGHRGPTGELFF. DNA for the CDR3: TGTGCAAGTCGCTTAGCGGGACACAGGGGGCCTACCGGGGAGCTGTTTTTT.

This clone was counted a few times. The V gene is TRBV7-8, the J gene TRBJ2-7, with 7 bases fitting TRBD2. There are 14 residues in the CDR3. Per the germline V gene, CDR1 is SGHVS and CDR2 is FQNEAQ. V lost 10 bases, J lost 6 bases, and 15 bases stayed unmatched. The CDR3 region is CATQVGTGGSEQYF. The CDR3 DNA reads as TGTGCCACTCAAGTGGGGACGGGAGGCTCCGAGCAGTACTTC.

Only a few counts were recorded for this clone. V usage is TRBV9 and J usage is TRBJ2-3, with D hard to call. This CDR3 contains 15 residues. V was shortened by 0 bases and J by 2 bases, with 10 bases between the two germline ends. Germline-derived CDR1 and CDR2 are SGDLS and YYNGEE. The CDR3 sequence is CASSVGSILTDTQYF. The CDR3 DNA reads as TGTGCCAGCAGCGTAGGTTCGATCCTCACAGATACGCAGTATTTT.

The chain has TRBV6-1 and TRBJ2-7; 9 bases are a match to TRBD1. With V trimmed by 2 bases and J by 2 bases, 4 bases remained unmatched. Germline lookup yields CDR1 MNHNS and CDR2 SASEGT. The CDR3 has 15 residues. The CDR3 reads CASSEMGQGTYEQYF. CDR3 coding DNA: TGTGCCAGCAGTGAAATGGGACAGGGAACCTACGAGCAGTACTTC.

The chain uses TRBV19 and TRBJ2-3; 10 bases align to TRBD2. Germline loops: CDR1 LNHDA, CDR2 SQIVND (reference sequence). Losses at the gene ends were 9 bases for V and 4 bases for J; bases not matched to a gene: 7. CDR3 length: 14 residues. The chain's CDR3 is CASQAGGSSDTQYF. CDR3 DNA sequence: TGTGCCAGCCAAGCGGGAGGGTCATCAGATACGCAGTATTTT.

The chain couples TRBV6-5 to TRBJ1-5; possibly TRBD1 for D (6 bases). Germline V gives CDR1 MNHEY, CDR2 SVGAGI. This CDR3 contains 16 residues. V was pared by 0 bases and J by 6 bases, with 15 bases between. The CDR3 bases are TGTGCCAGCAGTTACTCGTCCAGGGGAGGCGCTCAGCCCCAGCATTTT. Protein sequence: CASSYSSRGGAQPQHF.

J is TRBJ1-4 and V is TRBV5-6; D is undetermined. V lost 4 bases to trimming and J lost 4 bases, with 8 bases between them. This CDR3 region has 13 residues. The germline gives CDR1 SGHDT, CDR2 YYEEEE. The CDR3 sequence: CASSRRVNEKLFF. Written as DNA, the CDR3 is TGTGCCAGCAGCCGACGGGTTAATGAAAAACTGTTTTTT.